Below, 32 T cell receptor beta chains from the same sample are listed, as sequenced in a study of beta chain features in type 1 diabetes. Expressed TCRB transcripts got sequenced, as all isolated RNA was reverse transcribed. TCRdb keeps only in-frame clones here, not all; method: immunoSEQ multiplex PCR. Of 900,000 or so clones in the sample, about a sixth were seen once. Input material: naive CD4+ T cells from blood. Every receptor here comes from a woman under 30 in good health.

With regard to this clone: One junction end does not reproduce the germline sequence, and a read error may be involved. The chain is built from TRBV6-1 and TRBJ2-5, with D maybe TRBD1 (6 bases). The CDR3 is 15 amino acids. Germline CDR1 reads MNHNS; CDR2 reads SASEGT. CDR3 loop: CAISDPGTPKETQYF. In DNA, the CDR3 is TGTGCCATCAGTGACCCCGGGACACCTAAAGAGACCCAGTACTTC.

This clone was observed a handful of times. V usage is TRBV28 and J usage is TRBJ2-1; possible D gene TRBD1, 6 bases. With 7 bases removed from V and 8 bases from J, the gap between germline ends came to 18 bases. Germline V gives CDR1 MDHEN, CDR2 SYDVKM. The CDR3 runs to 14 residues. CDR3 sequence: CASNRAGVQDEQFF. CDR3 coding DNA: TGTGCCAGCAATAGGGCAGGGGTTCAGGATGAGCAGTTCTTC.

DNA for the CDR3: TGTGCCAGCAGCTGGCCGCAGGGCTTCGCAGATACGCAGTATTTT. Its protein is CASSWPQGFADTQYF. The gene calls are TRBV7-2 and TRBJ2-3, with D tentatively TRBD1 (5 bases). V was clipped by 4 bases and J by 4 bases, with 15 bases between them. CDR3 length: 15 amino acids. The germline V gene encodes CDR1 SGHTA and CDR2 FQGNSA. Filled out from reference TRBV7-2 and TRBJ2-3, the complete variable domain reads GAGVSQSPSNKVTEKGKDVELRCDPISGHTALYWYRQSLGQGLEFLIYFQGNSAPDKSGLPSDRFSAERTGGSVSTLTIQRTQQEDSAVYLCASSWPQGFADTQYFGPGTRLTVL.

This clone occurred a few times. The same CDR3 can be traced to other DNA sequences in this sample. In DNA, the CDR3 is TGTGCCAGCAGTTACGGCCGGGGGAACACTGAAGCTTTCTTT. As protein: CASSYGRGNTEAFF. This chain connects TRBV6-5 to TRBJ1-1; D gene ambiguous. Germline assignment: CDR1 MNHEY and CDR2 SVGAGI. The V and J ends lost 2 bases and 1 base respectively, with 8 bases between them. The CDR3 is 14 residues long.

This clone was seen a few times. The chain joins TRBV28 to TRBJ2-7, with a weak D call TRBD2 (5 bases). The CDR3 covers 13 residues. The V and J ends lost 5 bases and 6 bases respectively, with 14 bases between them. Germline CDR1 and CDR2: MDHEN and SYDVKM. CDR3 region: CASSPGLWREQYF. The CDR3 DNA reads as TGTGCCAGCAGTCCAGGACTCTGGCGCGAGCAGTACTTC.

The chain has TRBV11-1 and TRBJ2-1; no definite D call. V gave up 5 bases and J gave up 5 bases, with 13 bases separating them. CDR1 and CDR2 (germline): SGHAT, FQDESV (reference sequence). The CDR3 has 14 residues. This CDR3 is CASSQIPQNNEQFF. The CDR3 region has the DNA TGTGCCAGCAGCCAAATACCACAGAACAATGAGCAGTTCTTC.

In its sample, this clone was seen a few times. J is TRBJ1-1 and V is TRBV29-1, with 7 bases lining up with TRBD1. V lost 5 bases and J lost 9; bases outside the gene matches: 3. Germline V gives CDR1 SQVTM, CDR2 ANQGSEA. The length of the CDR3 is 10 residues. The DNA for the CDR3 is TGCAGCGTTAAGACAGGGAAAGCTTTCTTT. Translation gives CSVKTGKAFF.

This clone has just one count. This chain uses TRBV14 with TRBJ2-2, with D hard to call. V lost 8 bases, J lost 0 bases, and 7 bases lay in between. The CDR3 covers 13 residues. The germline gives CDR1 SGHDN, CDR2 FVKESK. CDR3 nucleotides: TGTGCCAGCCGGACGGCGAACACCGGGGAGCTGTTTTTT. Protein: CASRTANTGELFF.

This clone came up a few times. The rearrangement uses TRBV5-1 and TRBJ1-3, with D perhaps TRBD1 (5 bases). V gave up 0 bases and J gave up 0 bases, with 10 bases separating them. The CDR3 totals 16 residues. CDR1 and CDR2 (germline): SGHRS, YFSETQ. The CDR3 here is CASSLGDARSGNTIYF. CDR3 DNA sequence: TGCGCCAGCAGCTTGGGGGACGCCCGCTCTGGAAACACCATATATTTT.

There are a few counts of this clone. In DNA form, the CDR3 reads TGTGCCAGCACCCGGGGGGCGGATCAGCCCCAGCATTTT. It specifies CASTRGADQPQHF. The rearrangement links TRBV18 to TRBJ1-5; a possible D gene is TRBD1 (6 bases). The CDR3 is made up of 13 amino acids. V lost 8 bases and J 5 bases, leaving 13 bases between the germline ends. CDR1 is KGHSH, CDR2 LQKENI, per germline.

The rearrangement links TRBV9 to TRBJ1-1; TRBD1 agrees at 7 bases. Germline-derived CDR1 and CDR2 are SGDLS and YYNGEE. The V gene end was trimmed by 4 bases and the J gene end by 1 base; junction bases not matched to a gene: 10. This CDR3 is built from 16 residues. Here the CDR3 reads CASSPRRAGGNTEAFF. The CDR3 region has the DNA TGTGCCAGCAGCCCCAGAAGGGCAGGGGGGAACACTGAAGCTTTCTTT.

As for this clone: Other DNA sequences in this specimen translate into the identical CDR3. V is TRBV9 and J is TRBJ2-1, with TRBD2 identical over 14 bases. The ends lost 2 bases at V and 7 bases at J; junction bases unmatched: 2. Germline V gene sequence: CDR1 SGDLS, CDR2 YYNGEE. The CDR3 runs 15 residues. The CDR3 region is CASSVGLAGGNEQFF. For the CDR3, the DNA is TGTGCCAGCAGCGTCGGACTAGCGGGAGGTAATGAGCAGTTCTTC.

This sequence joins TRBV11-2 and TRBJ2-1; D remains unclear. The germline V and J ends were trimmed by 2 bases and 6 bases, with 20 bases remaining between them. CDR3 length equals 17 residues. Germline V gives CDR1 SGHAT, CDR2 FQNNGV. CDR3 nucleotides: TGTGCCAGCAGCTTATATGGACGGGCCCAATCAACCAATGAGCAGTTCTTC. It codes for CASSLYGRAQSTNEQFF.

This chain uses TRBV4-1 with TRBJ2-7, with 9 bases matching TRBD2. The CDR3 spans 16 residues. In germline, CDR1 is MGHRA, CDR2 YSYEKL. The V segment lost 1 base and the J segment 2 bases; nucleotides outside the gene matches: 6. CDR3 sequence: CASSQGGLARTYEQYF. The CDR3 DNA reads TGCGCCAGCAGCCAAGGAGGACTAGCGAGAACCTACGAGCAGTACTTC.

The rearrangement uses TRBV18 and TRBJ2-1; perhaps TRBD1 as D (6 bases). The CDR3 runs 13 residues. V was cut by 6 bases and J by 2 bases, with 8 bases left in between. Germline CDR1 and CDR2: KGHSH and LQKENI. The CDR3 nucleotides are TGTGCCAGCTCGGACAGTACCTACAATGAGCAGTTCTTC. Translating gives CASSDSTYNEQFF.

This clone appeared once. The chain recombines TRBV5-1 with TRBJ2-1; TRBD2 matches at 7 bases. Germline CDR1 SGHRS, CDR2 YFSETQ. The CDR3 spans 15 residues. V lost 2 bases and J lost 8; bases outside the gene matches: 10. The CDR3 nucleotides read TGCGCCAGCAGCTTCCTATCGGGAGGAGGCGATGAGCAGTTCTTC. Translated, it gives CASSFLSGGGDEQFF.

This clone was counted only a few times. The V gene is TRBV25-1, the J gene TRBJ2-5, with 10 bases aligning to TRBD2. The CDR3 contains 13 residues. Germline V gives CDR1 MGHDK, CDR2 SYGVNS. Trimming at V came to 4 bases and at J to 5 bases, leaving 1 base not matched to a gene. The CDR3 DNA sequence: TGTGCCAGCAGTGTTAGCGGGAGGGAGACCCAGTACTTC. Protein: CASSVSGRETQYF.

This clone was picked up a small number of times. The V and J genes are TRBV7-2 and TRBJ1-2, with a tentative D call TRBD1 (5 bases). The CDR3 is 13 residues long. V was shortened by 1 base and J by 9 bases, with 12 bases between the two germline ends. In germline, CDR1 is SGHTA, CDR2 FQGNSA. The CDR3 reads CASSLETVRRYTF. The CDR3 DNA reads TGTGCCAGCAGCTTAGAGACAGTACGACGCTACACCTTC.

This clone turned up a few times. The chain uses TRBV4-2 and TRBJ2-7; a possible D gene is TRBD2 (6 bases). Trimming removed 4 bases from V and 5 bases from J, with 15 bases in between. This CDR3 is built from 14 residues. CDR1 is LGHNA, CDR2 YNFKEQ, per germline. CDR3 protein: CASSPFGGANEQYF. The CDR3, as DNA: TGTGCCAGCAGCCCCTTCGGAGGGGCCAACGAGCAGTACTTC.

The table lists this clone with many counts. The V call is TRBV14, the J call TRBJ1-1; D uncertain. CDR3 length: 13 amino acids. The germline V gene encodes CDR1 SGHDN and CDR2 FVKESK. The V and J ends lost 4 bases and 0 bases respectively, with 6 bases between them. CDR3 bases: TGTGCCAGCAGCCGGAGCGTGAACACTGAAGCTTTCTTT. It encodes CASSRSVNTEAFF.

The gene calls are TRBV11-2 and TRBJ2-3; 8 positions agree with TRBD1. The junction had 6 bases not matched to a gene; V was cut back by 3 bases and J by 4 bases. The CDR3 is made up of 15 amino acids. Germline loops: CDR1 SGHAT, CDR2 FQNNGV. The DNA for the CDR3 is TGTGCCAGCAGCTTTGGACAGGGCAGGGCAGATACGCAGTATTTT. This translates into CASSFGQGRADTQYF. The full variable domain, in which reference TRBV11-2 and TRBJ2-3 provide the parts outside the CDR3, is EAGVAQSPRYKIIEKRQSVAFWCNPISGHATLYWYQQILGQGPKLLIQFQNNGVVDDSQLPKDRFSAERLKGVDSTLKIQPAKLEDSAVYLCASSFGQGRADTQYFGPGTRLTVL.

V is TRBV7-3 and J is TRBJ2-7; D call uncertain. The germline V gene has CDR1 SGHTA and CDR2 FQGTGA. The CDR3 has 11 amino acids. Trimming took off 6 bases at V and 2 bases at J, with 5 bases between the two ends. CDR3: CASSRTYEQYF. Written as DNA, the CDR3 is TGTGCCAGCAGTCGGACCTACGAGCAGTACTTC. The complete variable domain, with remaining parts taken from reference TRBV7-3 and TRBJ2-7, reads GAGVSQTPSNKVTEKGKYVELRCDPISGHTALYWYRQSLGQGPEFLIYFQGTGAADDSGLPNDRFFAVRPEGSVSTLKIQRTERGDSAVYLCASSRTYEQYFGPGTRLTVT.

The table lists this clone with a few counts. The chain recombines TRBV27 with TRBJ2-6, with 7 bases matching TRBD1. Germline CDR1 and CDR2: MNHEY and SMNVEV (reference sequence). The CDR3 is made up of 18 amino acids. Trimming cost V 5 bases and J 0 bases; bases outside gene matches: 10. CDR3 loop: CASSLWTGRNSGANVLTF. In DNA, the CDR3 is TGTGCCAGCAGTCTGTGGACAGGTCGGAACTCTGGGGCCAACGTCCTGACTTTC.

The rearrangement links TRBV7-8 to TRBJ2-1, with TRBD2 matching over 10 bases. V shed 1 base, J shed 8 bases, and the junction held 8 bases outside the gene matches. The V gene's germline CDR1 is SGHVS and CDR2 FQNEAQ. The length of the CDR3 is 16 residues. The CDR3 DNA is TGTGCCAGCAGCTTAGGTCGGCTAGCGGGAGTCTATGAGCAGTTCTTC. Translated: CASSLGRLAGVYEQFF.

There are a few counts of this clone. The chain uses TRBV9 and TRBJ2-5, with a tentative D call TRBD1 (5 bases). V was cut by 5 bases and J by 4 bases, with 21 bases left in between. The germline V gene has CDR1 SGDLS and CDR2 YYNGEE. The CDR3 totals 16 residues. Here the CDR3 reads CASSSSSAGLRETQYF. The DNA of the CDR3 is TGTGCCAGCAGTTCCTCGTCGGCAGGGCTGCGAGAGACCCAGTACTTC.

This clone was observed a few times. The V and J genes are TRBV7-3 and TRBJ2-1, with 10 bases fitting TRBD2. The junction had 12 bases not matched to a gene; V was cut back by 5 bases and J by 8 bases. This CDR3 region has 16 residues. Germline V lookup: CDR1 SGHTA, CDR2 FQGTGA. As DNA, the CDR3 is TGTGCCAGCAGCCAAAAAGCGGGAGGGCCCTCTGATGAGCAGTTCTTC. Protein: CASSQKAGGPSDEQFF. The full variable domain, its missing parts supplied by reference TRBV7-3 and TRBJ2-1, is GAGVSQTPSNKVTEKGKYVELRCDPISGHTALYWYRQSLGQGPEFLIYFQGTGAADDSGLPNDRFFAVRPEGSVSTLKIQRTERGDSAVYLCASSQKAGGPSDEQFFGPGTRLTVL.

A few counts support this clone. The chain joins TRBV7-9 to TRBJ2-7; perhaps D is TRBD1 or TRBD2 (8 bases each). The CDR3 has 16 amino acids. V dropped 5 bases and J dropped 3 bases, with 20 bases sitting between them. Looked up from germline, CDR1 is SEHNR and CDR2 is FQNEAQ (reference sequence). The CDR3 here is CASSPGGGGPYYEQYF. CDR3 coding DNA: TGTGCCAGCAGCCCAGGGGGCGGGGGGCCTTACTACGAGCAGTACTTC. The whole variable domain, filled in from reference TRBV7-9 and TRBJ2-7, reads DTGVSQNPRHKITKRGQNVTFRCDPISEHNRLYWYRQTLGQGPEFLTYFQNEAQLEKSRLLSDRFSAERPKGSFSTLEIQRTEQGDSAMYLCASSPGGGGPYYEQYFGPGTRLTVT.

This clone was counted a few times. This sequence joins TRBV11-3 and TRBJ2-2; 9 nucleotides match TRBD2. The CDR3 runs to 17 residues. Germline trimming cut 5 bases from V and 2 bases from J; bases unmatched to any gene: 9. The germline V gene has CDR1 SGHNT and CDR2 YENEEA. The DNA for the CDR3 is TGTGCCAGCAGCCCCCAGGCGGGAGGGCCCAACACCGGGGAGCTGTTTTTT. This sequence encodes CASSPQAGGPNTGELFF.

This clone was detected a few times. The CDR3 protein is CASSLVGLAGRQDTQYF. The CDR3 DNA reads TGTGCCAGCAGCTTGGTAGGTCTAGCGGGACGTCAAGATACGCAGTATTTT. The chain carries TRBV7-8 and TRBJ2-3, with 9 positions matching TRBD2. Germline-derived CDR1 and CDR2 are SGHVS and FQNEAQ. The CDR3 runs 17 residues. The junction had 12 bases not matched to a gene; V was cut back by 3 bases and J by 5 bases.

The chain links TRBV6-6 to TRBJ1-5; 8 positions agree with TRBD1. CDR1 and CDR2 from the germline V gene are MNHNY and SVGAGI (reference sequence). After removal of 4 bases from V and 3 bases from J, the junction contained 2 bases not matched to a gene. This CDR3 is 14 amino acids long. The DNA for the CDR3 is TGTGCCAGCAGTTCAGGGGGCTTCAATCAGCCCCAGCATTTT. The encoded protein is CASSSGGFNQPQHF.

The rearrangement links TRBV10-3 to TRBJ2-3; tentative D call: TRBD1 (6 bases). This CDR3 has 16 residues. Germline-derived CDR1 and CDR2 are ENHRY and SYGVKD. V shed 4 bases and J shed 11 bases, with 25 bases lying between them. In DNA, the CDR3 is TGTGCCATCAGTGGGTCGGGACACAAACCTCCTGTGGAGCAGTATTTT. It encodes CAISGSGHKPPVEQYF.

Only a few counts were recorded for this clone. The chain recombines TRBV10-3 with TRBJ1-2; D remains ambiguous. V was shortened by 6 bases and J by 0 bases, with 14 bases between the two germline ends. Germline lookup yields CDR1 ENHRY and CDR2 SYGVKD. This CDR3 is 15 amino acids long. CDR3 sequence reads: CAIRSSTETNYGYTF. The CDR3 DNA reads TGTGCCATCAGATCCTCTACAGAGACTAACTATGGCTACACCTTC.